This is a list of T cell receptor beta chains from one sample in a study of T cell responses to AZD1222 COVID-19 vaccine. Sequencing was performed with immunoSEQ multiplex PCR; in TCRdb, only in-frame clones are kept and a portion is missing. Counted here are 150,000 to 200,000 clones, over 85% occurring once; the ten biggest clones make up approximately 4%. The source material was peripheral blood, sampled 28 days after the second dose of the MenACWY control vaccine. The origin of the receptors is an adult who received the MenACWY meningococcal vaccine as a control. Both conserved end residues are part of each CDR3. D genes are given only for firm matches. The size entry is marked missing in some rows and otherwise reads once, few, many or a size class.

j_call: TRBJ1-6
v_call: TRBV7-9
clone_size: -
d_call: TRBD1
cdr3_nt: TGTGCCAGCAGCTTAGTCCGACAGGGGAATTCACCCCTCCACTTT
cdr3_aa: CASSLVRQGNSPLHF

j_call: TRBJ2-7
v_call: TRBV2
clone_size: -
d_call: TRBD2
cdr3_nt: TGTGCCAGCAGAACTAGCGGGAACCAGCAGTACTTC
cdr3_aa: CASRTSGNQQYF

j_call: TRBJ2-5
v_call: TRBV15
clone_size: -
d_call: TRBD1
cdr3_nt: TGTGCCACCAGCAGGGGGACAGGGGAAGAGACCCAGTACTTC
cdr3_aa: CATSRGTGEETQYF

j_call: TRBJ1-2
v_call: TRBV19
clone_size: -
d_call: -
cdr3_nt: TGTGCCAGTAGTTTCAGGGTTGAGTATGGCTACACCTTC
cdr3_aa: CASSFRVEYGYTF

j_call: TRBJ2-3
v_call: TRBV19
clone_size: once
d_call: TRBD2
cdr3_nt: TGTGCCAGTAGTATAGCCGGACTAGCGGTCACAGATACGCAGTATTTT
cdr3_aa: CASSIAGLAVTDTQYF

j_call: TRBJ1-2
v_call: TRBV7-2
clone_size: -
d_call: TRBD1
cdr3_nt: TGTGCCAGCAGTTCCGGACAGGGCTATGGCTACACCTTC
cdr3_aa: CASSSGQGYGYTF

j_call: TRBJ1-1
v_call: TRBV7-9
clone_size: once
d_call: -
cdr3_nt: TGTGCCAGCAGCCCAACCCCGACGGACGCGAGCACTGAAGCTTTCTTT
cdr3_aa: CASSPTPTDASTEAFF

j_call: TRBJ1-5
v_call: TRBV5-1
clone_size: -
d_call: -
cdr3_nt: TGCGCCAGCAGCCGAGGGGGAGGTCAGCCCCAGCATTTT
cdr3_aa: CASSRGGGQPQHF

j_call: TRBJ2-5
v_call: TRBV5-1
clone_size: -
d_call: TRBD2
cdr3_nt: TGCGCCAGCAGCCCCCTTACTAGCGGGAGAGAGACCCAGTACTTC
cdr3_aa: CASSPLTSGRETQYF

j_call: TRBJ2-7
v_call: TRBV19
clone_size: -
d_call: TRBD2
cdr3_nt: TGTGCCAGTAGTATCGGCGGTGGACTAGCGGGGGAGCAGTACTTC
cdr3_aa: CASSIGGGLAGEQYF

j_call: TRBJ2-1
v_call: TRBV29-1
clone_size: -
d_call: TRBD2
cdr3_nt: TGCAGCGTAACGCCTAGCGGAGGGGAGCAGTTCTTC
cdr3_aa: CSVTPSGGEQFF

j_call: TRBJ2-1
v_call: TRBV7-8
clone_size: -
d_call: -
cdr3_nt: TGTGCCAGCAGCTTAGTAGCTTATGAGCAGTTCTTC
cdr3_aa: CASSLVAYEQFF

j_call: TRBJ1-1
v_call: TRBV11-3
clone_size: -
d_call: -
cdr3_nt: TGTGCCAGCAGCTTAGGAGGGGCGAATGAAGCTTTCTTT
cdr3_aa: CASSLGGANEAFF

j_call: TRBJ1-6
v_call: TRBV19
clone_size: -
d_call: TRBD1
cdr3_nt: TGTGCCAGTGGCCTTGGACAGGGAGTTTCATCCCTCCACTTT
cdr3_aa: CASGLGQGVSSLHF

j_call: TRBJ2-7
v_call: TRBV10-3
clone_size: -
d_call: -
cdr3_nt: TGTGCCATCAGTGGGAACTCCCTTAGCCGGGGCGGCCACGAGCAGTACTTC
cdr3_aa: CAISGNSLSRGGHEQYF

j_call: TRBJ2-7
v_call: TRBV12-3/TRBV12-4
clone_size: -
d_call: -
cdr3_nt: TGTGCCAGCAGTGGTAGCTCCTACGAGCAGTACTTC
cdr3_aa: CASSGSSYEQYF

j_call: TRBJ2-2
v_call: TRBV21-1
clone_size: -
d_call: -
cdr3_nt: TGTGCCAGCAGCAGAAAGGGACAGGGGGTCGCGAACACCGGGGAGCTGTTTTTT
cdr3_aa: CASSRKGQGVANTGELFF

j_call: TRBJ2-1
v_call: TRBV24-1
clone_size: -
d_call: -
cdr3_nt: TGTGCCACCAGTGATTCCGGACTCACCGGACACAATGAGCAGTTCTTC
cdr3_aa: CATSDSGLTGHNEQFF

j_call: TRBJ2-7
v_call: TRBV19
clone_size: -
d_call: -
cdr3_nt: TGTGCCAGTAGCCTGAATGGGCGGGACGGTTCCTACGAGCAGTACTTC
cdr3_aa: CASSLNGRDGSYEQYF

j_call: TRBJ2-7
v_call: TRBV5-1
clone_size: -
d_call: -
cdr3_nt: TGCGCCACTAGCGACGGTAGCTCCTACGAGCAGTACTTC
cdr3_aa: CATSDGSSYEQYF

j_call: TRBJ2-7
v_call: TRBV12-3/TRBV12-4
clone_size: -
d_call: TRBD2
cdr3_nt: TGTGCCAGCAGCACCGGACTAGCTTACGAGCAGTACTTC
cdr3_aa: CASSTGLAYEQYF

j_call: TRBJ1-4
v_call: TRBV2
clone_size: -
d_call: -
cdr3_nt: TGTGCCAGCCTCTACTCAGCAACTAATGAAAAACTGTTTTTT
cdr3_aa: CASLYSATNEKLFF

j_call: TRBJ1-2
v_call: TRBV6-5
clone_size: once
d_call: -
cdr3_nt: TGTGCCAGCAGCGAGTCGGCAGTTATTGGAGACGGCTACACCTTC
cdr3_aa: CASSESAVIGDGYTF

j_call: TRBJ2-2
v_call: TRBV4-3
clone_size: -
d_call: -
cdr3_nt: TGCGCCAGCAGCCTTACTGGAGAGCTCACCGGGGAGCTGTTTTTT
cdr3_aa: CASSLTGELTGELFF

j_call: TRBJ2-7
v_call: TRBV25-1
clone_size: once
d_call: -
cdr3_nt: TGTGCCAGCAGTGAGTTCGGACAGTACGAGCAGTACTTC
cdr3_aa: CASSEFGQYEQYF

j_call: TRBJ2-3
v_call: TRBV5-4
clone_size: once
d_call: TRBD2
cdr3_nt: TGTGCCAGCAGCCTACGACTAGCGGGAGTTCAAGATACGCAGTATTTT
cdr3_aa: CASSLRLAGVQDTQYF

j_call: TRBJ1-3
v_call: TRBV7-9
clone_size: few
d_call: -
cdr3_nt: TGTGCCAGCAGCTTCGGACCTGCCGACTCTGGAAACACCATATATTTT
cdr3_aa: CASSFGPADSGNTIYF

j_call: TRBJ2-5
v_call: TRBV18
clone_size: -
d_call: TRBD1
cdr3_nt: TGTGCCAGCTCACGGACAGGGGCACAAGAGACCCAGTACTTC
cdr3_aa: CASSRTGAQETQYF

j_call: TRBJ1-3
v_call: TRBV18
clone_size: -
d_call: -
cdr3_nt: TGTGCCAGCTCACCGTATGGGGGACGCTCTGGAAACACCATATATTTT
cdr3_aa: CASSPYGGRSGNTIYF

j_call: TRBJ1-5
v_call: TRBV6-1
clone_size: -
d_call: -
cdr3_nt: TGTGCCAGCAGTGAAGTACGACGGTCGAATCAGCCCCAGCATTTT
cdr3_aa: CASSEVRRSNQPQHF

j_call: TRBJ2-3
v_call: TRBV24-1
clone_size: once
d_call: -
cdr3_nt: TGTGCCACCAGTGACAGAGGGGTTTTCACAGATACGCAGTATTTT
cdr3_aa: CATSDRGVFTDTQYF

j_call: TRBJ2-3
v_call: TRBV27
clone_size: -
d_call: TRBD2
cdr3_nt: TGTGCCAGCCGGTATGAGCGGGAGCTCCCAGATACGCAGTATTTT
cdr3_aa: CASRYERELPDTQYF

j_call: TRBJ2-7
v_call: TRBV5-1
clone_size: -
d_call: TRBD2
cdr3_nt: TGCGCCAGCAGCTGGGGGGAGGGACCCTACGAGCAGTACTTC
cdr3_aa: CASSWGEGPYEQYF

j_call: TRBJ2-7
v_call: TRBV24-1
clone_size: once
d_call: -
cdr3_nt: TGTGCCACCGCTACGAGCTCCTACGAGCAGTACTTC
cdr3_aa: CATATSSYEQYF

j_call: TRBJ2-7
v_call: TRBV3-1/TRBV3-2
clone_size: -
d_call: -
cdr3_nt: TGTGCCAGCAGCCAAGATCAGAGGCGAAACGAGCAGTACTTC
cdr3_aa: CASSQDQRRNEQYF

j_call: TRBJ1-2
v_call: TRBV4-3
clone_size: -
d_call: TRBD1
cdr3_nt: TGCGCCAGCAGCCAAGGGGACGCGGGACAGCTTGCCTACACCTTC
cdr3_aa: CASSQGDAGQLAYTF

j_call: TRBJ2-3
v_call: TRBV11-3
clone_size: -
d_call: -
cdr3_nt: TGTGCCAGCAGCTTAGGTGGGGGTTTAGGAGATACGCAGTATTTT
cdr3_aa: CASSLGGGLGDTQYF

j_call: TRBJ1-6
v_call: TRBV30
clone_size: -
d_call: -
cdr3_nt: TGTGCCTGGAGGACGGGGGGCAATTCACCCCTCCACTTT
cdr3_aa: CAWRTGGNSPLHF